This T cell receptor beta chain was recorded in a study of blood T cell repertoires in COVID-19. In this sample, this clone turned up once. Clones were sequenced by immunoSEQ multiplex PCR, and TCRdb holds only the in-frame ones, with some missing. This sample has under 150,000 clones, with approximately 85% found just once. The CDR3 spans 17 residues. Germline CDR1 reads SGHRS; CDR2 reads YFSETQ. Trimming cost V 0 bases and J 0 bases; bases outside gene matches: 9. The specimen sequenced was peripheral blood. The receptor comes from a woman in her sixties with COVID-19, enrolled during active disease. The chain recombines TRBV5-1 with TRBJ2-7; 7 bases align to TRBD2. This chain's CDR3 is CASSLDSGTTLSYEQYF. The CDR3 region has the DNA TGCGCCAGCAGCTTGGACTCCGGGACTACCCTCTCCTACGAGCAGTACTTC.